Listed below are T cell receptor beta chains from one sample, sequenced in a study of T cell responses to AZD1222 COVID-19 vaccine. TCRdb keeps only in-frame clones here, not all; method: immunoSEQ multiplex PCR. The sample holds roughly 120,000 clones, about nine tenths seen once. The sample was peripheral blood, taken 28 days after the second AZD1222 dose. These receptors were obtained from an adult who received the AZD1222 COVID-19 vaccine. The CDR3 runs from the conserved cysteine through the conserved F or W. Each record gives: CDR3 DNA, CDR3 protein, clone size, V gene, D gene, J gene. The D gene is left open where the match is weak. Size values are once, few and many counts, or a class for expanded clones, and some rows have none.

TGTGCCAGCAGTGAAGGGGGGTTCACAGGTGAAGCTTTCTTT CASSEGGFTGEAFF NA TRBV6-1 NA TRBJ1-1
TGTGCCAGTAGTACCCTACGGACAGGGAACACCGGGGAGCTGTTTTTT CASSTLRTGNTGELFF NA TRBV19 TRBD1 TRBJ2-2
TGTGCCAGCAGTCTCCGGGACCGCCCGGGGACTGAAGCTTTCTTT CASSLRDRPGTEAFF NA TRBV27 NA TRBJ1-1
TGTGCCAGCAGTTACTCAAGGGACTATGGCTACACCTTC CASSYSRDYGYTF NA TRBV6-2/TRBV6-3 NA TRBJ1-2
TGTGCCAGCAGAAAGGGGGTATACGAGCAGTACTTC CASRKGVYEQYF once TRBV11-2 NA TRBJ2-7
TGTGCCAGCAGCTTAGATCGCGACACTGAAGCTTTCTTT CASSLDRDTEAFF NA TRBV11-2 NA TRBJ1-1
TGTGCCAGCTCACCACTGGACCGGAGCGAGACCCAGTACTTC CASSPLDRSETQYF NA TRBV18 NA TRBJ2-5
TGTGCCAGTACGAACGTGGGTGAGAAAAACATTCAGTACTTC CASTNVGEKNIQYF NA TRBV19 NA TRBJ2-4
TGTGCCAGCTCGGGTATACAGAGCTCCTACAATGAGCAGTTCTTC CASSGIQSSYNEQFF few TRBV18 NA TRBJ2-1
TGTGCCAGCAGCTTAATAGTGGGCAGTAACACTGAAGCTTTCTTT CASSLIVGSNTEAFF NA TRBV11-2 NA TRBJ1-1
TGTGCCAGCAGCGTAATAACAGGGGTGGCTGAAGCTTTCTTT CASSVITGVAEAFF NA TRBV7-9 TRBD1 TRBJ1-1
TGTGCCAGCAGTTTAGGAGGGGGAAATAGCAATCAGCCCCAGCATTTT CASSLGGGNSNQPQHF NA TRBV28 NA TRBJ1-5
TGCAGTGCTAGAGATCTTGGCGAAGCTTTCTTT CSARDLGEAFF NA TRBV20-1 NA TRBJ1-1
TGTGCCAGTGGGAGACAGGGGAGCTATGGCTACACCTTC CASGRQGSYGYTF NA TRBV27 TRBD1 TRBJ1-2
TGTGCCAGCTCACCAGAGAGCACAGATACGCAGTATTTT CASSPESTDTQYF NA TRBV18 NA TRBJ2-3
TGTGCCAGCAGTTTGTCCGGGACAATGAACACCGGGGAGCTGTTTTTT CASSLSGTMNTGELFF NA TRBV27 NA TRBJ2-2
TGTGCCAGCAGCTTGGATCTAGGGGGCTCCTACGAGCAGTACTTC CASSLDLGGSYEQYF NA TRBV5-4 NA TRBJ2-7
TGTGCCAGCAGCCGGGACAGGGTTTCCCACGAGCAGTACTTC CASSRDRVSHEQYF NA TRBV11-2 TRBD1 TRBJ2-7
TGTGCCAGCAGCCCCCAGGCTGGGAGCAAGTACGAGCAGTACTTC CASSPQAGSKYEQYF NA TRBV7-3 NA TRBJ2-7
TGCAGCGTTAACGTCCTAGGGGAATACAATGAGCAGTTCTTC CSVNVLGEYNEQFF NA TRBV29-1 NA TRBJ2-1
TGTGCCAGCAGCTGGGACCGGGACAGACACTCTGGAAACACCATATATTTT CASSWDRDRHSGNTIYF NA TRBV11-2 TRBD1 TRBJ1-3
TGTGCCAGCAGCCGGGACCGGAGAAACACCATATATTTT CASSRDRRNTIYF NA TRBV11-2 NA TRBJ1-3
TGTGCCAGCAGCTTAGGAGGTAACAGGGTGAATGAAAAACTGTTTTTT CASSLGGNRVNEKLFF NA TRBV7-9 NA TRBJ1-4
TGCGCCAGCAGCCAAGGGATGGGGGCGGGGGGAAACACCATATATTTT CASSQGMGAGGNTIYF NA TRBV4-3 NA TRBJ1-3
TGTGCCAGCTCACCGCGAACCGGGACAGATGAAAAACTGTTTTTT CASSPRTGTDEKLFF NA TRBV18 TRBD1 TRBJ1-4
TGTGCCAGCTCAGACTCCGGGACAGGGGGCTATGGCTACACCTTC CASSDSGTGGYGYTF NA TRBV18 TRBD1 TRBJ1-2
TGTGCCAGCAGCTTGTTGGTGGTGAATCAGCCCCAGCATTTT CASSLLVVNQPQHF NA TRBV5-5 NA TRBJ1-5
TGTGCCATCAGTGAAGGGACTGCTCCTACCTATGGCTACACCTTC CAISEGTAPTYGYTF NA TRBV10-3 NA TRBJ1-2
TGCAGCGTTGGAGAAGGGTTAGAAACCGGGGAGCTGTTTTTT CSVGEGLETGELFF NA TRBV29-1 NA TRBJ2-2
TGTGCCAGCAGCTTAGACAGGGGAGCGGATAGCAATCAGCCCCAGCATTTT CASSLDRGADSNQPQHF few TRBV5-8 TRBD1 TRBJ1-5
TGTGCCAGCAGCTTGATTGGTAGGCTTAACTATGGCTACACCTTC CASSLIGRLNYGYTF NA TRBV5-4 NA TRBJ1-2
TGTGCCAGCAGCTTAGGAAGGGCTGATCAGCCCCAGCATTTT CASSLGRADQPQHF NA TRBV7-2 NA TRBJ1-5
TGTGCCAGCAGCCTCGAACCAACCTTGACAGGTGGCTACACCTTC CASSLEPTLTGGYTF NA TRBV7-2 NA TRBJ1-2
TGCGCCAGCAGCTTGGCAGCGAACACCGGGGAGCTGTTTTTT CASSLAANTGELFF NA TRBV5-1 NA TRBJ2-2
TGTGCCAGCAGTGAAGGGGCAGCAAACACTGAAGCTTTCTTT CASSEGAANTEAFF NA TRBV6-1 NA TRBJ1-1
TGTGCCAGCAGGGCAGGGGGCGGGTATGGCTACACCTTC CASRAGGGYGYTF NA TRBV6-5 TRBD1 TRBJ1-2
TGTGCCAGCAGCTTAGCTAGTCAGGGCTACGAGCAGTACTTC CASSLASQGYEQYF NA TRBV7-8 NA TRBJ2-7
TGTGCCAGCAGTTACTCGAGAGGGACAGGGGATCAGCCCCAGCATTTT CASSYSRGTGDQPQHF NA TRBV6-6 TRBD1 TRBJ1-5
TGCAGTGCCCCGGCGCACGGGCAGTTCTTC CSAPAHGQFF NA TRBV20-1 NA TRBJ2-1
TGTGCCAGCAGCTCCTCCGGTATACCACCCCTCCACTTT CASSSSGIPPLHF NA TRBV7-9 NA TRBJ1-6
TGTGCCAGCGCCCAAGTGGGGCAGGGGCTTTACGAGCAGTACTTC CASAQVGQGLYEQYF NA TRBV27 NA TRBJ2-7
TGTGCCAGCAGCCCCCGGCCAACTAACTATGGCTACACCTTC CASSPRPTNYGYTF NA TRBV5-8 NA TRBJ1-2
TGCGCCAGCAGCCTCGGGACAGGGGGGAAAAAACTGTTTTTT CASSLGTGGKKLFF NA TRBV5-1 TRBD1 TRBJ1-4
TGTGCCAGTAGTCCTCTTGACAGACTGAACACTGAAGCTTTCTTT CASSPLDRLNTEAFF once TRBV19 NA TRBJ1-1
TGTGCCAGCAGCTTCTCTCTCGAAGAGACCCAGTACTTC CASSFSLEETQYF NA TRBV7-2 NA TRBJ2-5
TGTGCCAGCTCACCCTCTAGCGGGGGTTACAATGAGCAGTTCTTC CASSPSSGGYNEQFF NA TRBV18 TRBD2 TRBJ2-1
TGTGCCAGCAGCCTCTCGGGCCGAGGACGGCTCAATCAGCCCCAGCATTTT CASSLSGRGRLNQPQHF NA TRBV7-9 NA TRBJ1-5
TGTGCCAGCAGCTTCCTAGGACAGGGGGTAGAGCACCTCCACTTT CASSFLGQGVEHLHF NA TRBV5-5 TRBD1 TRBJ1-6
TGTGCCAGCAGCTCACAAGGGGCTTCGGTAGGCTATGGCTACACCTTC CASSSQGASVGYGYTF NA TRBV7-2 NA TRBJ1-2
TGTGCCAGTATGGACAGGGTCTCCGGGGAGCTGTTTTTT CASMDRVSGELFF medium-sized TRBV19 TRBD1 TRBJ2-2
TGTGCCAGCAGCTTACCCCATGGTGGCTACACCTTC CASSLPHGGYTF NA TRBV7-9 NA TRBJ1-2
TGTGCCAGCACCGTAATGGACGGTGGAAACACCATATATTTT CASTVMDGGNTIYF once TRBV6-5 NA TRBJ1-3
TGCGCCAGCAGCCGGGACTCCGCAACTAATGAAAAACTGTTTTTT CASSRDSATNEKLFF NA TRBV5-1 NA TRBJ1-4
TGCGCCAGCAGCCAACAGAGGATGGGAACCTATGGCTACACCTTC CASSQQRMGTYGYTF NA TRBV4-1 NA TRBJ1-2
TGTGCCTCAGGCGGGTACGGGAACTATGGCTACACCTTC CASGGYGNYGYTF few TRBV30 NA TRBJ1-2